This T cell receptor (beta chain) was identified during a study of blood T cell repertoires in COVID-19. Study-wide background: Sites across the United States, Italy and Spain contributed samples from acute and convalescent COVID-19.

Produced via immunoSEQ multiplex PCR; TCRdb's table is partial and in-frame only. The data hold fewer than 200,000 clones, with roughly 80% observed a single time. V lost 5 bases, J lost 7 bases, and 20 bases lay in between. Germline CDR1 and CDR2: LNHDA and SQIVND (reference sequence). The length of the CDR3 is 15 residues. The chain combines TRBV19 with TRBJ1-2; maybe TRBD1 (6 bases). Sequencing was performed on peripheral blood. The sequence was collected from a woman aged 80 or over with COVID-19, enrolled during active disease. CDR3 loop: CASSLRHRDDRGYTF. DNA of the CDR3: TGTGCCAGTAGTCTGCGCCACAGGGATGACCGTGGCTACACCTTC.